This TCR beta chain comes out of a study of glioma-infiltrating T cells after dendritic cell vaccination. Turning to the study itself: Patients received autologous tumor lysate-pulsed dendritic cell vaccination between the early 2000s and the early 2010s.

This clone was found a few times. Primers: 60 V beta forward and 13 J beta reverse. The protocol was immunoSEQ multiplex PCR, while the TCRdb copy is restricted to in-frame clones and leaves out a portion. The profile shows tens of thousands of clones, about 83% of them singletons. Described time point: after dendritic cell vaccination, including at tumor progression/relapse. Selection required adequate fresh-frozen tumor tissue plus more than two years' survival data. Germline lookup yields CDR1 SEHNR and CDR2 FQNEAQ (reference sequence). J lost 3 bases, V lost 6 bases, and 8 bases had no gene match. The CDR3 contains 15 residues.

The sequence was obtained from a human donor with glioblastoma. This chain links TRBV7-9 with TRBJ2-4, with 7 bases identical to TRBD2. This material consisted of blood, taken after dendritic cell vaccination. The CDR3 reads CASSPLGEGKNIQYF. The CDR3 DNA reads TGTGCCAGCAGTCCTCTAGGGGAGGGCAAAAACATTCAGTACTTC.